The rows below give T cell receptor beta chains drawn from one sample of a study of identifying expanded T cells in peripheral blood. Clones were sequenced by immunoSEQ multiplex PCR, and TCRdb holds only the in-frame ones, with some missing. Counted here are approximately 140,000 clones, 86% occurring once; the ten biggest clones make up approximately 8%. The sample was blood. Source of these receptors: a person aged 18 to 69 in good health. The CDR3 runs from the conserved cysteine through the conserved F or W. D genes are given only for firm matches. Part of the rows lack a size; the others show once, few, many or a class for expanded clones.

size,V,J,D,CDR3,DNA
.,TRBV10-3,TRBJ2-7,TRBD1,CAISSGTGGYEQYF,TGTGCCATCAGTAGCGGGACAGGGGGCTACGAGCAGTACTTC
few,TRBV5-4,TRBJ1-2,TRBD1,CASSLLRDRGGRGYTF,TGTGCCAGCAGCTTGTTACGGGACAGGGGGGGACGTGGCTACACCTTC
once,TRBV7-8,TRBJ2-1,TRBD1,CASSYTGGAYNEQFF,TGTGCCAGCAGCTATACAGGGGGCGCCTACAATGAGCAGTTCTTC
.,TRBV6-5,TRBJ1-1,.,CASSESQGAFF,TGTGCCAGCAGTGAGAGCCAAGGGGCTTTCTTT
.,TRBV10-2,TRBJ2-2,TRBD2,CASRRTAGLAGVELFF,TGCGCCAGTAGAAGGACGGCTGGACTAGCGGGAGTTGAGCTGTTTTTT
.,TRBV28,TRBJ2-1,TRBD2,CASSRTSGRAYNEQFF,TGTGCCAGCAGCCGGACTAGCGGGAGGGCCTACAATGAGCAGTTCTTC
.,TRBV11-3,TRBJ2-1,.,CASSSGSVSYNEQFF,TGTGCCAGCAGCTCCGGTAGTGTCAGCTACAATGAGCAGTTCTTC
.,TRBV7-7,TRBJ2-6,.,CASSQKRPQSRANVLTF,TGTGCCAGCAGCCAGAAACGGCCACAAAGTCGGGCCAACGTCCTGACTTTC
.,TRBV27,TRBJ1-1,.,CASSLFGDRAKAFF,TGTGCCAGCAGTTTATTCGGGGACCGAGCTAAAGCTTTCTTT
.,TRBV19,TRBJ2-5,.,CASSPPGVGLETQYF,TGTGCCAGTAGTCCCCCGGGTGTGGGGCTGGAGACCCAGTACTTC
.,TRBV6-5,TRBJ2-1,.,CASMETSRNEQFF,TGTGCCAGCATGGAAACTAGCAGGAATGAGCAGTTCTTC
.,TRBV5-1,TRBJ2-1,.,CASSLEGGSYNEQFF,TGCGCCAGCAGCTTGGAAGGCGGCTCCTACAATGAGCAGTTCTTC
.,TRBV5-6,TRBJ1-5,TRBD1,CASSVHRGRGNQPQHF,TGTGCCAGCAGCGTTCACAGGGGGCGGGGGAATCAGCCCCAGCATTTT
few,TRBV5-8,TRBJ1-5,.,CASSLPFQPQHF,TGTGCCAGCAGCTTACCGTTTCAGCCCCAGCATTTT
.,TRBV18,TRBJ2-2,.,CASSPDRGKTGELFF,TGTGCCAGCTCACCCGATCGGGGGAAGACCGGGGAGCTGTTTTTT
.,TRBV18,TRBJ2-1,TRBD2,CASSPTSGGSDEQFF,TGTGCCAGCTCGCCCACTAGCGGGGGGAGTGATGAGCAGTTCTTC
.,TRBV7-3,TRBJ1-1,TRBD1,CASRPGQSYTEAFF,TGTGCCAGCAGACCGGGACAGTCTTACACTGAAGCTTTCTTT
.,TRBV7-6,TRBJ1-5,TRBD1,CASGQGNQPQHF,TGTGCCAGTGGACAGGGGAATCAGCCCCAGCATTTT
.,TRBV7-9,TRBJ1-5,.,CASSLGSQGRSSNQPQHF,TGTGCCAGCAGCTTAGGTTCGCAGGGGAGATCGAGCAATCAGCCCCAGCATTTT
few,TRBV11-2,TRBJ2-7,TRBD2,CASSVGLAYEQYF,TGTGCCAGCAGCGTCGGACTAGCCTACGAGCAGTACTTC
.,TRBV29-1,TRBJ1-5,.,CSVGGNSNQPQHF,TGCAGCGTTGGCGGGAATAGCAATCAGCCCCAGCATTTT
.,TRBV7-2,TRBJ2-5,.,CASSLDQETQYF,TGTGCCAGCAGCTTAGACCAAGAGACCCAGTACTTC
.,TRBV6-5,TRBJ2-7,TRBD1,CASSYWVGGELYEQYF,TGTGCCAGCAGTTATTGGGTAGGGGGCGAGTTGTACGAGCAGTACTTC